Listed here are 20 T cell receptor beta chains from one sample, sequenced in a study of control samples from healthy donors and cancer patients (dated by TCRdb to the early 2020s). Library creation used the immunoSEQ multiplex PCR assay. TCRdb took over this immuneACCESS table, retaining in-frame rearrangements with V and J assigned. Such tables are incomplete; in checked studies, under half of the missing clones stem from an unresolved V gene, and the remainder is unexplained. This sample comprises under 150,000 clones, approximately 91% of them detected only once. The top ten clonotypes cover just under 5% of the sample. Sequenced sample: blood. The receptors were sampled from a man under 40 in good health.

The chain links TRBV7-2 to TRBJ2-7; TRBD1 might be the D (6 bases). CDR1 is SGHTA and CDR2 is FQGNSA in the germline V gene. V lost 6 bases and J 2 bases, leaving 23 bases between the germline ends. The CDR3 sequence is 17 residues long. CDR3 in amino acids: CASSLRLRDTGAYEQYF. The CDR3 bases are TGTGCCAGCAGTTTAAGGCTCCGGGACACAGGCGCCTACGAGCAGTACTTC.

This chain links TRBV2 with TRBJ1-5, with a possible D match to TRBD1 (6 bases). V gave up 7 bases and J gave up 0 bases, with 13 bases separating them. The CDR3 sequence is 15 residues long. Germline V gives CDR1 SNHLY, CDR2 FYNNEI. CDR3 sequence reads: CASIGGHHSNQPQHF. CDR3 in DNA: TGTGCCAGCATTGGGGGACACCATAGCAATCAGCCCCAGCATTTT.

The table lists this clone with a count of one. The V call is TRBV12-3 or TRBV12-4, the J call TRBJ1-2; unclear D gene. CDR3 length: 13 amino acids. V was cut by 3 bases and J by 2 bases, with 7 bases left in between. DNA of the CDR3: TGTGCCAGCAGTTTCGGCAAGAACTATGGCTACACCTTC. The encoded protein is CASSFGKNYGYTF.

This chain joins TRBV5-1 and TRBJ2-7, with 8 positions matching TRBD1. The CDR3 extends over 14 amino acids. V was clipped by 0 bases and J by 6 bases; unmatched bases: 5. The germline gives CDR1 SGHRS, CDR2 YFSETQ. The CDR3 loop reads CASSLAQGAIEQYF. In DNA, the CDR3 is TGCGCCAGCAGCTTGGCTCAGGGGGCGATCGAGCAGTACTTC.

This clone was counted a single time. The CDR3, as DNA: TGTGCCAGCTCACCATCGAGGGACAGGCAAACACAGCCCCAGCATTTT. This gives the protein CASSPSRDRQTQPQHF. The genes are TRBV18 and TRBJ1-5; 8 nucleotides match TRBD1. The germline V gene encodes CDR1 KGHSH and CDR2 LQKENI. Unmatched junction bases numbered 10, after V lost 2 bases and J lost 7 bases. This CDR3 is 16 amino acids long. Drawing the rest from reference TRBV18 and TRBJ1-5, the complete variable domain is NAGVMQNPRHLVRRRGQEARLRCSPMKGHSHVYWYRQLPEEGLKFMVYLQKENIIDESGMPKERFSAEFPKEGPSILRIQQVVRGDSAAYFCASSPSRDRQTQPQHFGDGTRLSIL.

The CDR3 region has the DNA TGTGCCACAAGGGGGGTTATGAACACTGAAGCTTTCTTT. Its protein is CATRGVMNTEAFF. The J gene is TRBJ1-1, the V gene TRBV19; the D gene is possibly TRBD1 (6 bases). CDR1 and CDR2 (germline): LNHDA, SQIVND (reference sequence). V dropped 10 bases and J dropped 0 bases, with 12 bases sitting between them. The CDR3 spans 13 residues. The variable domain in full, completed from reference TRBV19 and TRBJ1-1, reads DGGITQSPKYLFRKEGQNVTLSCEQNLNHDAMYWYRQDPGQGLRLIYYSQIVNDFQKGDIAEGYSVSREKKESFPLTVTSAQKNPTAFYLCATRGVMNTEAFFGQGTRLTVV.

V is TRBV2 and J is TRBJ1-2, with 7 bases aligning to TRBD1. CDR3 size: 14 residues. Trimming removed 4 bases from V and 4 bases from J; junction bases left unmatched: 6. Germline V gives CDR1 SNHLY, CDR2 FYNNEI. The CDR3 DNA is TGTGCCAGCAGTGGGGCAGGGGGTATCTATGGCTACACCTTC. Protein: CASSGAGGIYGYTF.

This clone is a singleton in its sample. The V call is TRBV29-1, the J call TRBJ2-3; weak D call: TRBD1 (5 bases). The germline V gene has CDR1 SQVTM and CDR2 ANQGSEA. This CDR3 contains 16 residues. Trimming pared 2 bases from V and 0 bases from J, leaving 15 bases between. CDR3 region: CSVELWPGPSTDTQYF. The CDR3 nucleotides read TGCAGCGTTGAACTTTGGCCAGGGCCTAGCACAGATACGCAGTATTTT.

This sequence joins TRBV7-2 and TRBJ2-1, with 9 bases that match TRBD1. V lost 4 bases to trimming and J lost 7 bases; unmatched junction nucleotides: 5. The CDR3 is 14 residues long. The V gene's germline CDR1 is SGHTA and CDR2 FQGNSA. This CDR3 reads CASSYRQGGNEQFF. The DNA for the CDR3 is TGTGCCAGCAGCTACCGACAGGGGGGGAATGAGCAGTTCTTC.

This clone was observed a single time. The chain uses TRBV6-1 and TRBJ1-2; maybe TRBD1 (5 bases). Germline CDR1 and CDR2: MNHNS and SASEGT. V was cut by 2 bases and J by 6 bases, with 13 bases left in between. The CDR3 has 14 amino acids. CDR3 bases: TGTGCCAGCAGTGAACTTGCGTTGGGGGATGGCTACACCTTC. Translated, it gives CASSELALGDGYTF.

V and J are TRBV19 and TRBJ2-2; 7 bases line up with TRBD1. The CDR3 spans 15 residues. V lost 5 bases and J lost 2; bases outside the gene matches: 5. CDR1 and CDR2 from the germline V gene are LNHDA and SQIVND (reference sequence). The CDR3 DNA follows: TGTGCCAGTAGTCTGGCAGGGGGAAACACCGGGGAGCTGTTTTTT. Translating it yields CASSLAGGNTGELFF.

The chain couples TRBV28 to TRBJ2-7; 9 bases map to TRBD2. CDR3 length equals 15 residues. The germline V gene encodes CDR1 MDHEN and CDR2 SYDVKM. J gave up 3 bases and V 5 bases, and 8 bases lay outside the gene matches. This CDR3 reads CASSASIAGVYEQYF. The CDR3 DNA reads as TGTGCCAGCAGTGCATCGATAGCGGGAGTCTACGAGCAGTACTTC.

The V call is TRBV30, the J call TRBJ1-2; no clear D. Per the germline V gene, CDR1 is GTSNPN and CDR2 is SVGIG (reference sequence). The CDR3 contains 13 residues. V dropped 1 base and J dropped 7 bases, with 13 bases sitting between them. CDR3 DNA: TGTGCCTGGAGTGGAGCTCTAGGGAGTGGCTACACCTTC. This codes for CAWSGALGSGYTF.

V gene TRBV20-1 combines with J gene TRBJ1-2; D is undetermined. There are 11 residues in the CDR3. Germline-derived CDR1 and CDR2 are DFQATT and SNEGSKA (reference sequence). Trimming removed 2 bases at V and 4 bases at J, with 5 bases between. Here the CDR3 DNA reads TGCAGTGCTAGAAATGGCTATGGCTACACCTTC. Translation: CSARNGYGYTF.

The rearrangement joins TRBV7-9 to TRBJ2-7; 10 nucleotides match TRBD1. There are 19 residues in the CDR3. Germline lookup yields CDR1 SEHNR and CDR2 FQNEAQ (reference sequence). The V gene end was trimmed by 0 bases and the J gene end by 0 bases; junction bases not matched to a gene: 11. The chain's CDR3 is CASSLATGGVWRDSYEQYF. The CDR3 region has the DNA TGTGCCAGCAGCTTAGCGACAGGGGGCGTCTGGCGGGACTCCTACGAGCAGTACTTC. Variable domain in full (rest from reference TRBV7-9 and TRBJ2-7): DTGVSQNPRHKITKRGQNVTFRCDPISEHNRLYWYRQTLGQGPEFLTYFQNEAQLEKSRLLSDRFSAERPKGSFSTLEIQRTEQGDSAMYLCASSLATGGVWRDSYEQYFGPGTRLTVT.

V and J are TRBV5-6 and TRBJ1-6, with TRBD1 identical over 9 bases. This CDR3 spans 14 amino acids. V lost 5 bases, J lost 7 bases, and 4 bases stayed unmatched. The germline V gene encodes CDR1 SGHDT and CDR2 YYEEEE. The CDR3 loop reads CASRLQGANSPLHF. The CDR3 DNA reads TGTGCCAGCAGGCTACAGGGGGCGAATTCACCCCTCCACTTT. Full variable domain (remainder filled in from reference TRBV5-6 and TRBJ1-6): DAGVTQSPTHLIKTRGQQVTLRCSPKSGHDTVSWYQQALGQGPQFIFQYYEEEERQRGNFPDRFSGHQFPNYSSELNVNALLLGDSALYLCASRLQGANSPLHFGNGTRLTVT.

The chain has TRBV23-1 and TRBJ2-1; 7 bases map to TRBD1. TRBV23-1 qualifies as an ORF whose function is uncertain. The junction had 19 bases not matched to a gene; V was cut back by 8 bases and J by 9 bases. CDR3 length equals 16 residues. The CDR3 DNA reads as TGCGCCAGCTATAAACCTGGTGGGGACAGCAGGAGTGAGCAGTTCTTC. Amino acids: CASYKPGGDSRSEQFF.

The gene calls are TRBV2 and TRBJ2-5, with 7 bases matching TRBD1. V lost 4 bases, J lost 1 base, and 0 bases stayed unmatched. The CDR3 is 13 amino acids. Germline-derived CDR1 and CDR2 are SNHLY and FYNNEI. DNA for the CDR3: TGTGCCAGCAGTGGACAGGGCCAAGAGACCCAGTACTTC. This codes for CASSGQGQETQYF.

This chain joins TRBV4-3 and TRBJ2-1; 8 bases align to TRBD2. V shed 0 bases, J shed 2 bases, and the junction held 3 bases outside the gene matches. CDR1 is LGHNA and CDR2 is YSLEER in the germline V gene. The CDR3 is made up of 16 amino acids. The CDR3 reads CASSQDRREAYNEQFF. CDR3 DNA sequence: TGCGCCAGCAGCCAAGATCGGCGGGAGGCCTACAATGAGCAGTTCTTC.

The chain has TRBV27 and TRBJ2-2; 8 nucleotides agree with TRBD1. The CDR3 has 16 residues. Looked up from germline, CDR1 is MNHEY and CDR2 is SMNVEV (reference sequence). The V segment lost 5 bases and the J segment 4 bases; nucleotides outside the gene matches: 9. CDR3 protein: CASSAQQGVGTGELFF. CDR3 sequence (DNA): TGTGCCAGCAGTGCACAACAGGGGGTCGGCACCGGGGAGCTGTTTTTT.